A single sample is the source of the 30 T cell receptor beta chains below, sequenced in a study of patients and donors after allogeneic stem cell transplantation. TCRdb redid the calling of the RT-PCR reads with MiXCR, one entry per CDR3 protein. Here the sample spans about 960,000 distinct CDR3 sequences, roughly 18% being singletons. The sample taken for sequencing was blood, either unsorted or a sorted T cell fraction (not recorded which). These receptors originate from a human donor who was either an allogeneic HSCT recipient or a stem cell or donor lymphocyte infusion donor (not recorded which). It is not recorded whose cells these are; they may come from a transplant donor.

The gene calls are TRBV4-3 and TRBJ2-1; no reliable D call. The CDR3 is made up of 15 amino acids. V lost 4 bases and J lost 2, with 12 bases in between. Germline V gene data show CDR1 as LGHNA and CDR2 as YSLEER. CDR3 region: CASSLLPSTYNEQFF. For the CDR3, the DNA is TGCGCCAGCAGCCTCCTACCTTCCACCTACAATGAGCAGTTCTTC.

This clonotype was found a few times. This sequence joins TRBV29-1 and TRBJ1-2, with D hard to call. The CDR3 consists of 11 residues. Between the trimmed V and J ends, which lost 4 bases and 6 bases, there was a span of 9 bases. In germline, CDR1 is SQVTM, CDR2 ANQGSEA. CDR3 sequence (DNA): TGCAGCGTTGTCGCTGGGGATGGCTACACCTTC. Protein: CSVVAGDGYTF.

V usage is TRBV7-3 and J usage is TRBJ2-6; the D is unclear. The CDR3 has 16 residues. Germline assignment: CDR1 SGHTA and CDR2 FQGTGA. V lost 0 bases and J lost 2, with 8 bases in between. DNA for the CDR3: TGTGCCAGCAGCTTAACGCTGCTGGCTGGGGCCAACGTCCTGACTTTC. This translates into CASSLTLLAGANVLTF.

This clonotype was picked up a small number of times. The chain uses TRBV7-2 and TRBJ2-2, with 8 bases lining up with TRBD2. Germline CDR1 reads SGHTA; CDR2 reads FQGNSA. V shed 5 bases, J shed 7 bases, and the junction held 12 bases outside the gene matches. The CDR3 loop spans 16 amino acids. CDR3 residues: CASSPPGLARSGELFF. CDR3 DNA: TGTGCCAGCAGCCCCCCAGGACTAGCAAGAAGCGGGGAGCTGTTTTTT.

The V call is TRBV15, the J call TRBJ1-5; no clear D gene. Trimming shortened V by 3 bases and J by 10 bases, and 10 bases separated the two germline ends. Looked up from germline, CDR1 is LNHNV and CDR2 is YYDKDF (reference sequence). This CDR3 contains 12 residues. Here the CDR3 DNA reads TGTGCCACCAGCAGGAACGCCGGACCCCAGCATTTT. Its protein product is CATSRNAGPQHF.

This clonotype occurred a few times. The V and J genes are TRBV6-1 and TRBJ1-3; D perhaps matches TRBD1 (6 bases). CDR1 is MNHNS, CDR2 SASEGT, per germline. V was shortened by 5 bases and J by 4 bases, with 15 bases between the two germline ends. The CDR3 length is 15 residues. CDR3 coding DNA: TGTGCCAGCAGTAGACAGGACTCACGGGGAAACACCATATATTTT. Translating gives CASSRQDSRGNTIYF.

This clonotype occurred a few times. The CDR3 loop reads CASSSGTSATNEKLFF. In DNA form, the CDR3 reads TGTGCCAGCAGTTCAGGCACCTCTGCAACTAATGAAAAACTGTTTTTT. The V gene is TRBV9, the J gene TRBJ1-4; D gene ambiguous. Per the germline V gene, CDR1 is SGDLS and CDR2 is YYNGEE. Deletions cut 5 bases from V and 0 bases from J, with 14 bases between. The CDR3 contains 16 residues. Based on the CDR3 plus reference TRBV9 and TRBJ1-4, the full variable domain is DSGVTQTPKHLITATGQRVTLRCSPRSGDLSVYWYQQSLDQGLQFLIQYYNGEERAKGNILERFSAQQFPDLHSELNLSSLELGDSALYFCASSSGTSATNEKLFFGSGTQLSVL.

CDR3 amino acids: CAISVYLNTGELFF. Written as DNA, the CDR3 is TGTGCCATCAGTGTCTACCTGAACACCGGGGAGCTGTTTTTT. This rearrangement joins TRBV10-3 to TRBJ2-2; D not resolved. The CDR3 consists of 14 residues. V was pared by 4 bases and J by 1 base, with 7 bases between. The germline CDR1 and CDR2 sequences are ENHRY and SYGVKD.

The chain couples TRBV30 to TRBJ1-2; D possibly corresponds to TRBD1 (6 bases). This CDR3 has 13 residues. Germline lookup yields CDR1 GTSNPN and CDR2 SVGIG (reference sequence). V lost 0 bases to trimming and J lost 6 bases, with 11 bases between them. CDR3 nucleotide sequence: TGTGCCTGGAGTGTACGGAGGGGGAATGGCTACACCTTC. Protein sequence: CAWSVRRGNGYTF.

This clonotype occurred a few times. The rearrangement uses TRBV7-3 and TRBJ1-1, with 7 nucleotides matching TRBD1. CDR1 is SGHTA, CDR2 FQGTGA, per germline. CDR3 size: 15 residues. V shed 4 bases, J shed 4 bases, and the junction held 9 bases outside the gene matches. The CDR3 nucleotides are TGTGCCAGCAGCTCGCATACCAGGGGGAGCACTGAAGCTTTCTTT. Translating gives CASSSHTRGSTEAFF.

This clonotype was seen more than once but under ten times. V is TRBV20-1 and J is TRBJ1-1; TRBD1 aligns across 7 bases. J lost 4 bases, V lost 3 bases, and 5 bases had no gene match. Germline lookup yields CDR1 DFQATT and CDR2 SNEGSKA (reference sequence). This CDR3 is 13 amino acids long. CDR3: CSASGGGGTEAFF. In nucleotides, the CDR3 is TGCAGTGCTAGCGGAGGGGGCGGCACTGAAGCTTTCTTT.

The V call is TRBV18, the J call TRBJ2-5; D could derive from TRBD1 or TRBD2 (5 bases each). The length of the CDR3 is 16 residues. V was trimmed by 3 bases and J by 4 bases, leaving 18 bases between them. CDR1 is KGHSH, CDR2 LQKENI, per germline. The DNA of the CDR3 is TGTGCCAGCTCACCCTACCGTGGGGCTGCGGGAGAGACCCAGTACTTC. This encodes CASSPYRGAAGETQYF.

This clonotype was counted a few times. CDR3 sequence: CASSQDEASVGGELFF. In nucleotides, the CDR3 is TGTGCCAGCAGCCAAGACGAGGCTAGCGTAGGCGGGGAGCTGTTTTTT. This rearrangement joins TRBV4-2 to TRBJ2-2, with D possibly TRBD2 on 6 matching bases. This CDR3 comprises 16 residues. V lost 0 bases, J lost 7 bases, and 15 bases lay in between. Germline assignment: CDR1 LGHNA and CDR2 YNFKEQ.

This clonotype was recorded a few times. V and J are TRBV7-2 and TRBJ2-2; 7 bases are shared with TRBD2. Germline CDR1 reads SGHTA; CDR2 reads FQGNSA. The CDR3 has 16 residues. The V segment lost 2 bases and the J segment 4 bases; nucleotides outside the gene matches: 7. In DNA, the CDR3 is TGTGCCAGCAGCTTAAGGGCGGGGGTGGTCACCGGGGAGCTGTTTTTT. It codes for CASSLRAGVVTGELFF.

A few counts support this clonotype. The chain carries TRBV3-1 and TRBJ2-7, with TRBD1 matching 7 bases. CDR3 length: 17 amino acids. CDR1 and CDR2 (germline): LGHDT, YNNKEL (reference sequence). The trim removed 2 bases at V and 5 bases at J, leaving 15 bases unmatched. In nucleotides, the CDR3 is TGTGCCAGCAGCCAATACCGTTGGCGCCCGACAGGGAACGAGCAGTACTTC. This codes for CASSQYRWRPTGNEQYF.

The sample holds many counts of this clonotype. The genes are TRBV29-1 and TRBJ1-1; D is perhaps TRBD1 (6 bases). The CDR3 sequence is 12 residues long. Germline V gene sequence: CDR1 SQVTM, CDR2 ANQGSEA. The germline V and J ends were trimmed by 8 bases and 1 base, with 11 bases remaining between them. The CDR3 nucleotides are TGCAGCATGGGGGCGGAGAACACTGAAGCTTTCTTT. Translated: CSMGAENTEAFF.

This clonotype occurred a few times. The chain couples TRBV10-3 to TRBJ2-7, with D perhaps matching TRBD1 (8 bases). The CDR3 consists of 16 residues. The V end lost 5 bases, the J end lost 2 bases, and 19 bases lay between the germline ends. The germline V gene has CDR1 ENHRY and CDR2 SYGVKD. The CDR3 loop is CAISPRTGRDTYEQYF. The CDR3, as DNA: TGTGCCATCAGTCCGCGGACAGGGAGGGATACCTACGAGCAGTACTTC.

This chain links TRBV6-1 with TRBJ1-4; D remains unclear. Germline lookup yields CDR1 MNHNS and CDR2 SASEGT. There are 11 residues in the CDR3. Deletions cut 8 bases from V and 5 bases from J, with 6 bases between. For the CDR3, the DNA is TGTGCCAGCGCGCGGAATGAAAAACTGTTTTTT. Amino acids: CASARNEKLFF.

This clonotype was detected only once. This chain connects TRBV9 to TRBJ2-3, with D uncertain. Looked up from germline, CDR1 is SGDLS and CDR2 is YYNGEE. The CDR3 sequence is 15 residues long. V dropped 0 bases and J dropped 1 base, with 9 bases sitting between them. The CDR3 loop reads CASSVVSDGTDTQYF. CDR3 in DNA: TGTGCCAGCAGCGTAGTCTCGGACGGCACAGATACGCAGTATTTT.

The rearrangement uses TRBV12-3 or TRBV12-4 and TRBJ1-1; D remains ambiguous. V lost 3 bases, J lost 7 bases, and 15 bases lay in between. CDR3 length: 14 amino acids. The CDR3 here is CASSFGYSDYEAFF. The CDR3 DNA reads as TGTGCCAGCAGTTTTGGATATTCGGACTATGAAGCTTTCTTT.

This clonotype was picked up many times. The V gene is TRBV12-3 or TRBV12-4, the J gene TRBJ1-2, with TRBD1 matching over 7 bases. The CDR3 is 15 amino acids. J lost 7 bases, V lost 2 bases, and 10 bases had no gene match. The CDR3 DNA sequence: TGTGCCAGCAGTTTACAAGGAGGGGGCCGTCCTGGCTACACCTTC. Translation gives CASSLQGGGRPGYTF.

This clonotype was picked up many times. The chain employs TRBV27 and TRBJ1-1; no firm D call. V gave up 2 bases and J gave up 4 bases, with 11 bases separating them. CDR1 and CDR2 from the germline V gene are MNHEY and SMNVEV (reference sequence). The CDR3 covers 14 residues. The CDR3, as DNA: TGTGCCAGCAGTTTAACGGGATGGAGCACTGAAGCTTTCTTT. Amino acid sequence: CASSLTGWSTEAFF.

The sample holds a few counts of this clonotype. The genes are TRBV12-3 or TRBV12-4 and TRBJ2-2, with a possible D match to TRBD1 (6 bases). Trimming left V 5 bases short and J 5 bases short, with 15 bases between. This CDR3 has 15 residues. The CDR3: CASSPRTALTGELFF. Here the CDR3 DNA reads TGTGCCAGCAGTCCACGGACAGCCCTGACCGGGGAGCTGTTTTTT.

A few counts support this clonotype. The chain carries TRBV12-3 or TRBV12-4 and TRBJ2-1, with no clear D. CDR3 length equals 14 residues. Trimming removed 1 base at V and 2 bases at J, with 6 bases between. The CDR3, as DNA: TGTGCCAGCAGTTTAGAAGAGACCTACAATGAGCAGTTCTTC. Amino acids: CASSLEETYNEQFF.

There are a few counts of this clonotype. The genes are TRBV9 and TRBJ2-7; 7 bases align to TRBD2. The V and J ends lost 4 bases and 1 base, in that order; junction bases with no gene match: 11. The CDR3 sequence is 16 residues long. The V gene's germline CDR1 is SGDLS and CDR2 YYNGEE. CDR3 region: CASSRNSGSKSYEQYF. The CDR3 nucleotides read TGTGCCAGCAGCAGAAATAGCGGGTCAAAATCCTACGAGCAGTACTTC.

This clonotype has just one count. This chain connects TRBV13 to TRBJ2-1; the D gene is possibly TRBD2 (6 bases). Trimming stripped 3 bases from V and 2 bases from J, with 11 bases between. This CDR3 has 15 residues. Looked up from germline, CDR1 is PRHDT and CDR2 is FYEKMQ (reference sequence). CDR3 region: CASSLPGLTYNEQFF. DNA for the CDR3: TGTGCCAGCAGCTTGCCGGGACTTACCTACAATGAGCAGTTCTTC.

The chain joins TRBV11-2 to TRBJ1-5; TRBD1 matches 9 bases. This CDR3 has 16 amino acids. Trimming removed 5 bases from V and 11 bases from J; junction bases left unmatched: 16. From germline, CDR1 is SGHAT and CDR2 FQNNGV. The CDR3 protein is CASSPPGQGGSTAQHF. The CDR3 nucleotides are TGTGCCAGCAGCCCACCGGGACAGGGTGGGTCCACAGCCCAGCATTTT.

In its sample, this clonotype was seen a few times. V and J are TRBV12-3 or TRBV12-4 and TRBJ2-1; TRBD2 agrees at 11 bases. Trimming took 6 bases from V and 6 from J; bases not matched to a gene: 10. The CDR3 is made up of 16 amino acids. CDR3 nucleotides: TGTGCCAGCAGCTCCCTCGGACTAGCGGGCCTCAATGAGCAGTTCTTC. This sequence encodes CASSSLGLAGLNEQFF.

This CDR3 reads CSAPKELRRSEQYF. CDR3 nucleotides: TGCAGTGCTCCAAAAGAGTTACGAAGGAGCGAGCAGTACTTC. The chain is built from TRBV20-1 and TRBJ2-7; D not certain. CDR1 and CDR2 (germline): DFQATT, SNEGSKA (reference sequence). V was shortened by 5 bases and J by 6 bases, with 20 bases between the two germline ends. The length of the CDR3 is 14 residues.

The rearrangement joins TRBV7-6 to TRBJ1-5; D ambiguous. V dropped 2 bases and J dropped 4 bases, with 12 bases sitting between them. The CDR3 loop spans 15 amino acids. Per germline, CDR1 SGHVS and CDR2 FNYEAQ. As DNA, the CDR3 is TGTGCCAGCAGCTTATACTCGGGATGGAATCAGCCCCAGCATTTT. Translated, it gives CASSLYSGWNQPQHF.